These T cell receptor beta chains were read from a single sample in a study of blood T cell repertoires in COVID-19. Profiled with immunoSEQ multiplex PCR; TCRdb holds only in-frame clones, not every one. Altogether 240,000 or so clones are present, roughly 76% being singletons, with the ten largest covering approximately 7.5%. The source material was peripheral blood. The receptors shown here come from a woman aged 80 or older with COVID-19, enrolled during active disease. The CDR3 runs from the conserved cysteine through the conserved F or W. Each record gives: CDR3 protein, CDR3 length, V gene.

CDR3aa: CASSREPSGSKYNEQFF
len: 17
v_gene: TRBV4-2

CDR3aa: CASSILGQGSSPLHF
len: 15
v_gene: TRBV19

CDR3aa: CASSRGNLVSETQYF
len: 15
v_gene: TRBV7-9

CDR3aa: CASSLSLQGTDTQYF
len: 15
v_gene: TRBV11-2

CDR3aa: CASSWRGYTEAFF
len: 13
v_gene: TRBV3-1/TRBV3-2

CDR3aa: CASSRGLVEGQETQYF
len: 16
v_gene: TRBV5-6

CDR3aa: CASSAPPGVDNSPLHF
len: 16
v_gene: TRBV9

CDR3aa: CAISGGGQSLTATEQYF
len: 17
v_gene: TRBV10-3

CDR3aa: CASSLGGAILNTEAFF
len: 16
v_gene: TRBV5-4

CDR3aa: CASSLGQGTGNTEAFF
len: 16
v_gene: TRBV7-9

CDR3aa: CASSQEWSRGPGTENQPQHF
len: 20
v_gene: TRBV14

CDR3aa: CASSLAGRALADTQYF
len: 16
v_gene: TRBV27

CDR3aa: CSVRQGGQPQHF
len: 12
v_gene: TRBV29-1

CDR3aa: CASSERQGPKNIQYF
len: 15
v_gene: TRBV2

CDR3aa: CASSSIGGESGYTF
len: 14
v_gene: TRBV27

CDR3aa: CASTGNTEAFF
len: 11
v_gene: TRBV2

CDR3aa: CASRVAGGLAFF
len: 12
v_gene: TRBV28

CDR3aa: CASRDTAEYGYTF
len: 13
v_gene: TRBV6-6

CDR3aa: CASSSGSNTGELFF
len: 14
v_gene: TRBV5-1

CDR3aa: CASSLEGDTIYF
len: 12
v_gene: TRBV7-9

CDR3aa: CASSLWGSGRQETQYF
len: 16
v_gene: TRBV28

CDR3aa: CSASGLAGGGTDTQYF
len: 16
v_gene: TRBV20-1

CDR3aa: CAWSTSITGELFF
len: 13
v_gene: TRBV30

CDR3aa: CASRAGTSTDTQYF
len: 14
v_gene: TRBV28

CDR3aa: CASSLTGDRETQYF
len: 14
v_gene: TRBV7-2

CDR3aa: CASSARQGKTFF
len: 12
v_gene: TRBV7-3

CDR3aa: CASRAGTGRYGYTF
len: 14
v_gene: TRBV19

CDR3aa: CASSLGQSVAFF
len: 12
v_gene: TRBV7-9

CDR3aa: CASSFPGYEYEQYF
len: 14
v_gene: TRBV14

CDR3aa: CASSSQTGGNSPLHF
len: 15
v_gene: TRBV11-2

CDR3aa: CASSSFGQGDNQPQHF
len: 16
v_gene: TRBV5-6

CDR3aa: CSVGRSTSYNEQFF
len: 14
v_gene: TRBV29-1

CDR3aa: CASYSPDITGVAFF
len: 14
v_gene: TRBV18

CDR3aa: CASSPVGQGAGNYGYTF
len: 17
v_gene: TRBV27

CDR3aa: CASSPRGNTGELFF
len: 14
v_gene: TRBV6-5

CDR3aa: CASQRGEKLFF
len: 11
v_gene: TRBV2

CDR3aa: CATSDPGGTGGYTF
len: 14
v_gene: TRBV24-1

CDR3aa: CASSSREPSYNEQFF
len: 15
v_gene: TRBV9

CDR3aa: CASSESRFGGTEAFF
len: 15
v_gene: TRBV25-1

CDR3aa: CASSLSGGDYNEQFF
len: 15
v_gene: TRBV2

CDR3aa: CASSLGQGLQETQYF
len: 15
v_gene: TRBV28

CDR3aa: CASSRRGTEAFF
len: 12
v_gene: TRBV6-5

CDR3aa: CAWSANRKANTEAFF
len: 15
v_gene: TRBV30

CDR3aa: CASSPLEETQYF
len: 12
v_gene: TRBV7-9

CDR3aa: CASSSRQGKITEAFF
len: 15
v_gene: TRBV5-1

CDR3aa: CAWSVLLNTEAFF
len: 13
v_gene: TRBV30

CDR3aa: CASSEGPGAVLF
len: 12
v_gene: TRBV2

CDR3aa: CASSWGESEAFF
len: 12
v_gene: TRBV6-5

CDR3aa: CASSPGGSASGYTF
len: 14
v_gene: TRBV9

CDR3aa: CASSLYFTDTQYF
len: 13
v_gene: TRBV3-1/TRBV3-2